The 21 T cell receptor beta chains reported below all come from one sample, sequenced in a study of cytotoxic CD8 clonotypes in ibrutinib-treated CLL. Sequencing used immunoSEQ multiplex PCR; TCRdb keeps in-frame clones, though not all of them. The table lists approximately 46,000 clones, 60% to 75% of them singletons. The input for sequencing was PBMCs, taken after 12 months of ibrutinib treatment. These receptors came from a human donor with chronic lymphocytic leukemia.

The CDR3 nucleotides are TGCGCCAGCAGCGGGGACGCCGACCGGCGAGCTTTCTTT. This encodes CASSGDADRRAFF. The rearrangement uses TRBV5-1 and TRBJ1-1; D may be TRBD1 (5 bases). This CDR3 has 13 amino acids. V was shortened by 4 bases and J by 10 bases, with 17 bases between the two germline ends. The germline CDR1 and CDR2 sequences are SGHRS and YFSETQ.

The genes are TRBV30 and TRBJ1-1; unclear D gene. With 2 bases removed from V and 9 bases from J, the gap between germline ends came to 10 bases. In germline, CDR1 is GTSNPN, CDR2 SVGIG (reference sequence). This CDR3 has 11 residues. The CDR3 sequence: CAWSLKGQAFF. In nucleotides, the CDR3 is TGTGCCTGGAGTCTAAAAGGTCAAGCTTTCTTT.

The rearrangement links TRBV5-4 to TRBJ2-2, with 9 nucleotides matching TRBD2. Germline-derived CDR1 and CDR2 are SGHNT and YYREEE (reference sequence). The V and J ends lost 1 base and 7 bases, in that order; junction bases with no gene match: 5. The CDR3 has 15 amino acids. The CDR3 spells CASSLTAGGVGELFF. Written as DNA, the CDR3 is TGTGCCAGCAGCTTGACGGCGGGAGGGGTCGGGGAGCTGTTTTTT.

This chain links TRBV6-1 with TRBJ2-3, with D uncertain. The V end was cut by 4 bases, the J end by 4 bases, with 9 bases between. From germline, CDR1 is MNHNS and CDR2 SASEGT. CDR3 length: 13 amino acids. CDR3 sequence reads: CASSGVRADTQYF. The CDR3 DNA sequence: TGTGCCAGCAGTGGGGTCCGGGCAGATACGCAGTATTTT.

This sequence joins TRBV25-1 and TRBJ2-2; 7 bases align to TRBD1. The germline V gene encodes CDR1 MGHDK and CDR2 SYGVNS. CDR3 length: 12 amino acids. V dropped 6 bases and J dropped 8; count of bases not matched to a gene: 3. This CDR3 is CASSATGGELFF. The CDR3 coding sequence is TGTGCCAGCAGCGCGACAGGGGGGGAGCTGTTTTTT.

This clone has more than one count but fewer than ten. This chain connects TRBV28 to TRBJ2-1; the match to TRBD1 covers 9 bases. The CDR3 covers 15 residues. Per the germline V gene, CDR1 is MDHEN and CDR2 is SYDVKM. Trimming took 3 bases from V and 5 from J; bases not matched to a gene: 5. CDR3 DNA: TGTGCCAGCAGTTTCGGGACAGGGAGAAACAATGAGCAGTTCTTC. Encoded protein: CASSFGTGRNNEQFF.

The chain has TRBV10-3 and TRBJ1-1; the match to TRBD1 covers 8 bases. Germline V lookup: CDR1 ENHRY, CDR2 SYGVKD. The V segment lost 10 bases and the J segment 4 bases; nucleotides outside the gene matches: 8. CDR3 length equals 13 residues. CDR3 sequence reads: CATRATGVTEAFF. In DNA form, the CDR3 reads TGTGCCACCAGGGCGACAGGGGTCACTGAAGCTTTCTTT.

Written as DNA, the CDR3 is TGTGCCAGCAGCATCGGGACTAACCAAATGTACGAGCAGTACTTC. Translation: CASSIGTNQMYEQYF. The J gene is TRBJ2-7, the V gene TRBV11-2; 7 bases align to TRBD2. Germline CDR1 and CDR2: SGHAT and FQNNGV. The CDR3 length is 15 residues. V was pared by 5 bases and J by 4 bases, with 11 bases of the junction left unmatched. The entire variable domain, with the rest obtained from reference TRBV11-2 and TRBJ2-7, is as follows: EAGVAQSPRYKIIEKRQSVAFWCNPISGHATLYWYQQILGQGPKLLIQFQNNGVVDDSQLPKDRFSAERLKGVDSTLKIQPAKLEDSAVYLCASSIGTNQMYEQYFGPGTRLTVT.

A single count supports this clone. The chain uses TRBV6-1 and TRBJ2-7, with 8 bases fitting TRBD2. CDR3 length: 15 amino acids. Trimming took 5 bases from V and 1 from J; bases not matched to a gene: 7. Germline V gene lookup returns CDR1 MNHNS and CDR2 SASEGT. CDR3 DNA sequence: TGTGCCAGCAGTCCCGGGGGGGGCCGGTCCTACGAGCAGTACTTC. Translating it yields CASSPGGGRSYEQYF.

V gene TRBV6-5 combines with J gene TRBJ2-5; D is perhaps TRBD1 (7 bases). The CDR3 spans 14 residues. Germline assignment: CDR1 MNHEY and CDR2 SVGAGI. V lost 5 bases and J 1 base, leaving 11 bases between the germline ends. The CDR3 region has the DNA TGTGCCAGCAGTGCGGGACAGTTCCAAGAGACCCAGTACTTC. Its translation is CASSAGQFQETQYF.

The rearrangement uses TRBV7-2 and TRBJ2-5; 11 bases fit TRBD2. Per the germline V gene, CDR1 is SGHTA and CDR2 is FQGNSA. The CDR3 length is 16 residues. V dropped 6 bases and J dropped 4; count of bases not matched to a gene: 10. CDR3 DNA: TGTGCCAGCAGTCCCCCGAGACTAGCGGGAACAGAGACCCAGTACTTC. Residues: CASSPPRLAGTETQYF.

The CDR3 DNA is TGTGCCAGCAGCCTGCAACAAAACTATGGCTACACCTTC. Translating gives CASSLQQNYGYTF. This chain connects TRBV5-6 to TRBJ1-2, with D unresolved. With 4 bases removed from V and 2 bases from J, the gap between germline ends came to 9 bases. The CDR3 is 13 residues long. Germline CDR1 reads SGHDT; CDR2 reads YYEEEE.

In its sample, this clone was seen a few times. This chain connects TRBV4-2 to TRBJ2-7; 8 nucleotides line up with TRBD2. Trimming removed 3 bases from V and 1 base from J; junction bases left unmatched: 14. The CDR3 sequence is 18 residues long. The germline V gene encodes CDR1 LGHNA and CDR2 YNFKEQ. Here the CDR3 reads CASSHNIPGTSLSYEQYF. The DNA of the CDR3 is TGTGCCAGCAGCCACAACATTCCCGGGACTAGTCTTTCCTACGAGCAGTACTTC.

The gene calls are TRBV5-1 and TRBJ2-5, with TRBD1 identical over 8 bases. The CDR3 is 14 residues long. Germline V gene lookup returns CDR1 SGHRS and CDR2 YFSETQ. Trimming cost V 2 bases and J 4 bases; bases outside gene matches: 4. The CDR3 spells CASSLTTGVETQYF. CDR3 nucleotide sequence: TGCGCCAGCAGCTTAACGACAGGGGTAGAGACCCAGTACTTC.

This clone counts as medium-sized. The chain is built from TRBV7-2 and TRBJ2-3, with 7 bases that match TRBD2. Looked up from germline, CDR1 is SGHTA and CDR2 is FQGNSA. J lost 1 base, V lost 1 base, and 5 bases had no gene match. The CDR3 loop spans 16 amino acids. CDR3 bases: TGTGCCAGCAGCTTAGTAAGGCTAGCGGGCACAGATACGCAGTATTTT. It translates to CASSLVRLAGTDTQYF.

The genes are TRBV28 and TRBJ2-7; D gene unclear. The germline V gene encodes CDR1 MDHEN and CDR2 SYDVKM. This CDR3 comprises 11 residues. Trimming removed 6 bases from V and 5 bases from J, with 8 bases in between. The CDR3: CASSRRNEQYF. The CDR3 coding sequence is TGTGCCAGCAGCAGAAGGAACGAGCAGTACTTC.

The V call is TRBV27, the J call TRBJ2-1; D is tentatively TRBD1 or TRBD2 (5 bases each). V lost 1 base and J lost 1, with 11 bases in between. Per the germline V gene, CDR1 is MNHEY and CDR2 is SMNVEV (reference sequence). CDR3 size: 16 residues. The DNA of the CDR3 is TGTGCCAGCAGTTTATTGGGGGATCGTTCCTACAATGAGCAGTTCTTC. Its protein is CASSLLGDRSYNEQFF.

This chain uses TRBV10-2 with TRBJ2-7; D ambiguous. The CDR3 spans 12 residues. Trimming stripped 7 bases from V and 0 bases from J, with 7 bases between. Germline V gives CDR1 WSHSY, CDR2 SAAADI. The CDR3 region has the DNA TGCGCCAGCAAGCCTAGCTCCTACGAGCAGTACTTC. Its translation: CASKPSSYEQYF.

This clone showed up just a few times. This CDR3 is CASSLDFGTSGRWYNEQFF. CDR3 in DNA: TGTGCCAGCAGCTTAGATTTTGGGACTAGCGGGAGGTGGTACAATGAGCAGTTCTTC. This chain uses TRBV11-2 with TRBJ2-1; 15 bases match TRBD2. J was trimmed by 4 bases and V by 0 bases; bases with no gene match: 7. Germline CDR1 is SGHAT and CDR2 is FQNNGV. The CDR3 covers 19 residues.

This clone has just one count. The rearrangement links TRBV27 to TRBJ1-5; 7 nucleotides line up with TRBD1. CDR3 length: 14 amino acids. V was clipped by 6 bases and J by 10 bases; unmatched bases: 12. Per the germline V gene, CDR1 is MNHEY and CDR2 is SMNVEV (reference sequence). The CDR3 is CASRRDSQSYPQHF. The CDR3 DNA reads as TGTGCCAGCAGACGGGACAGCCAATCCTACCCCCAGCATTTT.

The V call is TRBV6-5, the J call TRBJ1-2; a possible D gene is TRBD1 (5 bases). With 0 bases removed from V and 6 bases from J, the gap between germline ends came to 11 bases. Germline V gene lookup returns CDR1 MNHEY and CDR2 SVGAGI. The CDR3 is 14 amino acids. CDR3 in DNA: TGTGCCAGCAGTTACTCGGAGGGGAGGAATGGCTACACCTTC. It codes for CASSYSEGRNGYTF.